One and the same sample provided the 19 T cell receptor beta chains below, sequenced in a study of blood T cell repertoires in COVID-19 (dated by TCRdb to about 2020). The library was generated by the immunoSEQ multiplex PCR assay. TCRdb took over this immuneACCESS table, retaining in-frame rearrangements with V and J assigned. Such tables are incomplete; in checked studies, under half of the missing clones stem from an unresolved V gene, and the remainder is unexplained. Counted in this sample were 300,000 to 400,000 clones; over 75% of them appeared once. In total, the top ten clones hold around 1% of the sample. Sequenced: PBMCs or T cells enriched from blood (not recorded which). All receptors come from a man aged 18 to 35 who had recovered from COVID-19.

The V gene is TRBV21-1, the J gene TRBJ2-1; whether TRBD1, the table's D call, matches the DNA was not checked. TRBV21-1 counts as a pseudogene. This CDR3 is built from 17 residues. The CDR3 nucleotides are TGTGCCAGCAGTAAAAAAACCCCAGGGAAAGGTAGCACTGAGCAGTTCTTC. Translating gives CASSKKTPGKGSTEQFF.

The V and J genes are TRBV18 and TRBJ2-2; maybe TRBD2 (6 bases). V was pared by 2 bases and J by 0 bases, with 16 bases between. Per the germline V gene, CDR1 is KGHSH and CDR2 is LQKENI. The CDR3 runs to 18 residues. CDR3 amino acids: CASSPSGPGSSNTGELFF. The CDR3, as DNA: TGTGCCAGCTCACCATCAGGTCCCGGGAGCTCGAACACCGGGGAGCTGTTTTTT.

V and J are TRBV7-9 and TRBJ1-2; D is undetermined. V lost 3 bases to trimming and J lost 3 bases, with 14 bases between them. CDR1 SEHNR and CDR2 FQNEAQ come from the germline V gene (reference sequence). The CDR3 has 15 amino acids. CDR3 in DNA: TGTGCCAGCAGCTTCCCGGGGTATAGGGACTATGGCTACACCTTC. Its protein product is CASSFPGYRDYGYTF.

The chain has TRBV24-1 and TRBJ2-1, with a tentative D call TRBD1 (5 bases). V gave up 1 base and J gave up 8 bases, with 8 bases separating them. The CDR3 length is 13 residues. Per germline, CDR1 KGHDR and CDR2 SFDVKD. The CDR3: CATSDFQGYEQFF. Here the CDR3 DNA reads TGTGCCACCAGTGATTTTCAGGGATATGAGCAGTTCTTC.

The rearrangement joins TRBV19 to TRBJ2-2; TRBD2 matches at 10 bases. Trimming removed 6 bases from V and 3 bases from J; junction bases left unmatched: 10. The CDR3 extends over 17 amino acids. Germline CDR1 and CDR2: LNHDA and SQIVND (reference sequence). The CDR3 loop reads CASSKYPSGGHTGELFF. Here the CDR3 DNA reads TGTGCCAGTAGCAAATACCCTAGCGGGGGACACACCGGGGAGCTGTTTTTT.

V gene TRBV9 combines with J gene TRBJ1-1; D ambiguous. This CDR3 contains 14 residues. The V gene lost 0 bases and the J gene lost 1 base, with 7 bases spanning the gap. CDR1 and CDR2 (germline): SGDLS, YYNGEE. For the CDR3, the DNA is TGTGCCAGCAGCGTAGGAACAGCGAACACTGAAGCTTTCTTT. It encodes CASSVGTANTEAFF.

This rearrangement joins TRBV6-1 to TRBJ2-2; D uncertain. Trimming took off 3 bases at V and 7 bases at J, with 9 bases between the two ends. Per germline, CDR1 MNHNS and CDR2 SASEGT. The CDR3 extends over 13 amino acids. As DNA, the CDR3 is TGTGCCAGCAGTGACAGCGTCGGCGGGGAGCTGTTTTTT. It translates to CASSDSVGGELFF.

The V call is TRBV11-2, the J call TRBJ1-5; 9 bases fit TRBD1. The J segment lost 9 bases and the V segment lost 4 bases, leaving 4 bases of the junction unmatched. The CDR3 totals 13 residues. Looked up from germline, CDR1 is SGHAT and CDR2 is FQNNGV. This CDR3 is CASSYGQGRPQHF. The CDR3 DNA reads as TGTGCCAGCAGCTATGGACAGGGGCGGCCCCAGCATTTT.

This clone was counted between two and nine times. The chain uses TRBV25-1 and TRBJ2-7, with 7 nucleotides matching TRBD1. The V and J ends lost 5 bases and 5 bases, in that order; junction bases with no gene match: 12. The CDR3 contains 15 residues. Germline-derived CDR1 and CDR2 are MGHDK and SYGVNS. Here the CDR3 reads CASSSLGQDRDEQYF. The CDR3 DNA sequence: TGTGCCAGCAGTTCATTAGGACAGGACCGGGACGAGCAGTACTTC.

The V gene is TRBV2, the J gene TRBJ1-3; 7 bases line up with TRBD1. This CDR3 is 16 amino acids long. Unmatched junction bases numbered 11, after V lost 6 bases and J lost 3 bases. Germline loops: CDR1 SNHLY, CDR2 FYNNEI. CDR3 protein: CASRDILYRGGNTIYF. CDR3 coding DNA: TGTGCCAGCAGGGACATACTTTACAGGGGTGGAAACACCATATATTTT.

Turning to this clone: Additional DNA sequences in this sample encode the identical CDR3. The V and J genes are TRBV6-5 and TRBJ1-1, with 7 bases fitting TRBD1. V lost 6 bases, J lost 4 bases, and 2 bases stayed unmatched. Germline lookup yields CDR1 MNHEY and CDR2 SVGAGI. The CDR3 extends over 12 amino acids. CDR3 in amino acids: CASRAGGTEAFF. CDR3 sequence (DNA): TGTGCCAGCAGAGCAGGGGGCACTGAAGCTTTCTTT.

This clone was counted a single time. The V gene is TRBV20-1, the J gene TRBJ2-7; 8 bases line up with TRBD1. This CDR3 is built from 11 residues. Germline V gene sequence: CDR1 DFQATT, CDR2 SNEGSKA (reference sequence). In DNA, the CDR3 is TGCAGCGGACAGGGATCCTACGAGCAGTACTTC. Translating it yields CSGQGSYEQYF.

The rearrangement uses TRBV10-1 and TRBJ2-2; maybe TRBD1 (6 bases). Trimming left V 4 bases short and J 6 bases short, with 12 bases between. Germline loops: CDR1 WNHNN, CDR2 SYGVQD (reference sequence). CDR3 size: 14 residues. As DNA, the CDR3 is TGCGCCAGCAGTGTTGACAGGTCTCCCGGGGAGCTGTTTTTT. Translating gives CASSVDRSPGELFF.

CDR3 coding DNA: TGTGCCAGTAGTCTACCTGGGGCGAGCACAGATACGCAGTATTTT. Translating gives CASSLPGASTDTQYF. V is TRBV19 and J is TRBJ2-3; weak D call: TRBD1 (5 bases). The CDR3 length is 15 residues. CDR1 is LNHDA, CDR2 SQIVND, per germline (reference sequence). The V and J ends lost 5 bases and 0 bases respectively, with 12 bases between them.

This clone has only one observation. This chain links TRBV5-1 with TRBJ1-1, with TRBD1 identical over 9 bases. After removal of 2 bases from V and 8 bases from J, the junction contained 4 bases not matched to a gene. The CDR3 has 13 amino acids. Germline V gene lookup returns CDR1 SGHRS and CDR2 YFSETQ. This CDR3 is CASSLQGADEAFF. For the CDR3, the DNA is TGCGCCAGCAGCTTACAGGGGGCGGACGAAGCTTTCTTT.

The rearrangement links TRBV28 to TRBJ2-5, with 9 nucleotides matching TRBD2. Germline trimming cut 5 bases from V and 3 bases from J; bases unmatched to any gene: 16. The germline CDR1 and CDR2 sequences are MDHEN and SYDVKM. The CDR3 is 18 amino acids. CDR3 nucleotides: TGTGCCAGCAGTACCCCTACTTCTAGCGGGATTACAGAAGAGACCCAGTACTTC. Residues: CASSTPTSSGITEETQYF.

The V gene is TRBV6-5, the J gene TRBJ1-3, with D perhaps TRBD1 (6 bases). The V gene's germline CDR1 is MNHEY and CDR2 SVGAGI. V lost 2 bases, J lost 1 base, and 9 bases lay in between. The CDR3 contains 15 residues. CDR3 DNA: TGTGCCAGCAGTTACCTCGGACAGTCTGGAAACACCATATATTTT. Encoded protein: CASSYLGQSGNTIYF.

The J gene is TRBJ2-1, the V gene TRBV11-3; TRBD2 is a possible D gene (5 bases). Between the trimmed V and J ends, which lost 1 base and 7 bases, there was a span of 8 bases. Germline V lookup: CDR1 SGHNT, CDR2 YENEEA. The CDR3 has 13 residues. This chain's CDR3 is CASSLGRENEQFF. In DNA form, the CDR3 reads TGTGCCAGCAGCTTAGGCCGGGAAAATGAGCAGTTCTTC.

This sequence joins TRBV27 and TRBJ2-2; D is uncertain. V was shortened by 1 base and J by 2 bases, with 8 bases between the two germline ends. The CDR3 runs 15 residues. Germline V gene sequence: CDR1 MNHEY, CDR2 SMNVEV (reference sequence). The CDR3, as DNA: TGTGCCAGCAGTTTATTTCGCGGAAACACCGGGGAGCTGTTTTTT. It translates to CASSLFRGNTGELFF.